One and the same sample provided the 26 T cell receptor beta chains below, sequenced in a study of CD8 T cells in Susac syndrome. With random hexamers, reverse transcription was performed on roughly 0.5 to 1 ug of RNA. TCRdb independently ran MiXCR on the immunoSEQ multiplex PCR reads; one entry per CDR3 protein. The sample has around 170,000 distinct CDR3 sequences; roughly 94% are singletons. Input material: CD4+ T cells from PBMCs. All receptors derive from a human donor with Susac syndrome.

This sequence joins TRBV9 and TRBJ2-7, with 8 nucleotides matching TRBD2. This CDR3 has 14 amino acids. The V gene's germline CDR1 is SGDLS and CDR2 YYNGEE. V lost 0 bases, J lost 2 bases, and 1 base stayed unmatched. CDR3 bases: TGTGCCAGCAGCGTAGCGGGGGGGCCCTACGAGCAGTACTTC. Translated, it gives CASSVAGGPYEQYF.

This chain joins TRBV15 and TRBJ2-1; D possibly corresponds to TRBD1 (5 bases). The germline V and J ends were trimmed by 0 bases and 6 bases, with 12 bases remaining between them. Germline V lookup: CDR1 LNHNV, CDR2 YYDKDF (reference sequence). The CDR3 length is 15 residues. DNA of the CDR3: TGTGCCACCAGCAGAGACTGGGGCCAGCCCAATGAGCAGTTCTTC. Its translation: CATSRDWGQPNEQFF.

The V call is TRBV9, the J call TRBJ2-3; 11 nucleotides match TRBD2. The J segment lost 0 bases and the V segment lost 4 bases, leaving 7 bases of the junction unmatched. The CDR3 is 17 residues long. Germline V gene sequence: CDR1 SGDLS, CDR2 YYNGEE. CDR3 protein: CASSNSGGVSSTDTQYF. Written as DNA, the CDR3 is TGTGCCAGCAGCAATAGCGGGGGGGTGTCTAGCACAGATACGCAGTATTTT. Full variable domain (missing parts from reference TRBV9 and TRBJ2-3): DSGVTQTPKHLITATGQRVTLRCSPRSGDLSVYWYQQSLDQGLQFLIQYYNGEERAKGNILERFSAQQFPDLHSELNLSSLELGDSALYFCASSNSGGVSSTDTQYFGPGTRLTVL.

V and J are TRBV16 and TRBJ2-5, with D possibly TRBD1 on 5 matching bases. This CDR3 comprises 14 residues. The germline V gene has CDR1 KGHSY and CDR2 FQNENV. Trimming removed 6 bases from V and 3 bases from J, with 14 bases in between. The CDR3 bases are TGTGCCAGCAGGCCCGGCAGGGCCGAAGAGACCCAGTACTTC. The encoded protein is CASRPGRAEETQYF.

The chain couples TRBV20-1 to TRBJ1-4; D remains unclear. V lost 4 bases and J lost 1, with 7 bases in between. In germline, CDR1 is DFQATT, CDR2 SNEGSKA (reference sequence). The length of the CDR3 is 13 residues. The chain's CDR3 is CSAIWGTNEKLFF. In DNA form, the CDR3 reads TGCAGTGCTATTTGGGGAACTAATGAAAAACTGTTTTTT.

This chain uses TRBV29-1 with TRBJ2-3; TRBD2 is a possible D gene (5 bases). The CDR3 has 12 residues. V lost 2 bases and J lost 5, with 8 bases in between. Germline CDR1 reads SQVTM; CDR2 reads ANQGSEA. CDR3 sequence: CSVENAGDTQYF. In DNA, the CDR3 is TGCAGCGTTGAAAACGCGGGAGATACGCAGTATTTT.

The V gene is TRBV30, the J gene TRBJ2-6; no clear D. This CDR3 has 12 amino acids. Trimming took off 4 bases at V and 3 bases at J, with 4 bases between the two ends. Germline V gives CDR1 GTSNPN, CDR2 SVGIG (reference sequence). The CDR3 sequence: CAWTGGANVLTF. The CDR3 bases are TGTGCCTGGACCGGTGGGGCCAACGTCCTGACTTTC.

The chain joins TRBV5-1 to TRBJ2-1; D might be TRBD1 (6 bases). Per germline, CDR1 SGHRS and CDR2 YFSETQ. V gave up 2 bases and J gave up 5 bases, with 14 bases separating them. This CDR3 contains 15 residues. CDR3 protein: CASSFQGKGDNEQFF. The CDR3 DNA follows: TGCGCCAGCAGCTTCCAGGGGAAGGGGGACAATGAGCAGTTCTTC. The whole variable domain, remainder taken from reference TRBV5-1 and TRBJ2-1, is KAGVTQTPRYLIKTRGQQVTLSCSPISGHRSVSWYQQTPGQGLQFLFEYFSETQRNKGNFPGRFSGRQFSNSRSEMNVSTLELGDSALYLCASSFQGKGDNEQFFGPGTRLTVL.

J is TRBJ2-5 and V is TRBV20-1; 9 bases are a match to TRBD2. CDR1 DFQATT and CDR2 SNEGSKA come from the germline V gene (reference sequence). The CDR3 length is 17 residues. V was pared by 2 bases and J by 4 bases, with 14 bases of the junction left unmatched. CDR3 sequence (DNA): TGCAGTGCTAGATACCCCTCGGGCGGGGGGGCCGTAGAGACCCAGTACTTC. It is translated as CSARYPSGGGAVETQYF.

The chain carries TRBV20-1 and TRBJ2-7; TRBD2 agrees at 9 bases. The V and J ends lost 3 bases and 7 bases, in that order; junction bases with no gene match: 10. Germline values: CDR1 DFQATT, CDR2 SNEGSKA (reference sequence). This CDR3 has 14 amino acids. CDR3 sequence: CSASIASGAREQYF. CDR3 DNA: TGCAGTGCTAGTATTGCTAGCGGGGCCCGGGAGCAGTACTTC.

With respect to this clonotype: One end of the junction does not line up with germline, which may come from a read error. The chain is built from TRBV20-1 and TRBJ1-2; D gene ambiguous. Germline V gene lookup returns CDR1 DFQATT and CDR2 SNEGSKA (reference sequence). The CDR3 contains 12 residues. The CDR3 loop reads CSARESQLIPHF. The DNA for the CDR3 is TGCAGTGCTAGAGAAAGCCAGCTTATTCCCCATTTC.

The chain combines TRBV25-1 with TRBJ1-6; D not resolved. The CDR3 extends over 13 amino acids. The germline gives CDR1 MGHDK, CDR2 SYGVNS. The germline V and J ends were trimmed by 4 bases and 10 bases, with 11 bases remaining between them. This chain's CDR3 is CASSVGFVSPLHF. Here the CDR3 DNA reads TGTGCCAGCAGTGTAGGGTTCGTCTCACCCCTCCACTTT.

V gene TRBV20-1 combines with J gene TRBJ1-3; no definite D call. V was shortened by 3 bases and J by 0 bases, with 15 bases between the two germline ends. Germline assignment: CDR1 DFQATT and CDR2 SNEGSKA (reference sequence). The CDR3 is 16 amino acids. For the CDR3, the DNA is TGCAGTGCTAGCCCGGCGGGTTCAGTCTCTGGAAACACCATATATTTT. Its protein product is CSASPAGSVSGNTIYF.

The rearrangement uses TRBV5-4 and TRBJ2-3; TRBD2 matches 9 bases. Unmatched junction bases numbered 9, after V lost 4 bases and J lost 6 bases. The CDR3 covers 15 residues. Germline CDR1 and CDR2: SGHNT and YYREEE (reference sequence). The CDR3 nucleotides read TGTGCCAGCAGCCCCCCCAGCGGGGGGCCGGATACGCAGTATTTT. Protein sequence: CASSPPSGGPDTQYF.

CDR3 DNA: TGCAGCGGCCGTAAACCTCGTGGAGGGCCCGGGGGGAGGGCAGATACGCAGTATTTT. The encoded protein is CSGRKPRGGPGGRADTQYF. This chain uses TRBV29-1 with TRBJ2-3; 7 bases map to TRBD2. The CDR3 spans 19 residues. Germline V CDR1 and CDR2: SQVTM, ANQGSEA. Trimming removed 7 bases from V and 4 bases from J; junction bases left unmatched: 26.

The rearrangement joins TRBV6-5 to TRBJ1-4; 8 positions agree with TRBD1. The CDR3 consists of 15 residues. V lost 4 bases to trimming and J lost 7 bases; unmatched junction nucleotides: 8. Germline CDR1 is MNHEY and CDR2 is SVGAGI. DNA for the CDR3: TGTGCCAGCAGTTTCGTCAGGGGGCCGAGTGAAAAACTGTTTTTT. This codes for CASSFVRGPSEKLFF.

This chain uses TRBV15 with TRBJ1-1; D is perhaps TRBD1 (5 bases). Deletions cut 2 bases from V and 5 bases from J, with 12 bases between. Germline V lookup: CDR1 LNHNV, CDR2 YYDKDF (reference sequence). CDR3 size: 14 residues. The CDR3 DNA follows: TGTGCCACCAGCAGACCCGACCGGGGGACTGAAGCTTTCTTT. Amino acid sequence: CATSRPDRGTEAFF.

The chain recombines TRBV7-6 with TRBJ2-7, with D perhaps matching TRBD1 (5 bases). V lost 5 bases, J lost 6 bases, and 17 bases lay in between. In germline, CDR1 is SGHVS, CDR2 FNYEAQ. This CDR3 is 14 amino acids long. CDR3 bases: TGTGCCAGCAGCGGCTGGGGCCCAAACTCCGAGCAGTACTTC. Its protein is CASSGWGPNSEQYF. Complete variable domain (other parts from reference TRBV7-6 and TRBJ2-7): GAGVSQSPRYKVTKRGQDVALRCDPISGHVSLYWYRQALGQGPEFLTYFNYEAQQDKSGLPNDRFSAERPEGSISTLTIQRTEQRDSAMYRCASSGWGPNSEQYFGPGTRLTVT.

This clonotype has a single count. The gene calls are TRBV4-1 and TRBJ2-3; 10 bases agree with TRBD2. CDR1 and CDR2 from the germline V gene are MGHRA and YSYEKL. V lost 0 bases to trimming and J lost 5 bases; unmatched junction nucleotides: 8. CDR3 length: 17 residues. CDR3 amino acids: CASSQESGTSEIDTQYF. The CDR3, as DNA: TGCGCCAGCAGCCAAGAGAGCGGGACTAGCGAGATAGATACGCAGTATTTT.

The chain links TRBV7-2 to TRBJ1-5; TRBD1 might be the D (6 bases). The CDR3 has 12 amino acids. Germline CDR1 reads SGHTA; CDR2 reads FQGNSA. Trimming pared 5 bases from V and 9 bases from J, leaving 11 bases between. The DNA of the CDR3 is TGTGCCAGCAGCAAAACAGGGACGCCCCAGCATTTT. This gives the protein CASSKTGTPQHF.

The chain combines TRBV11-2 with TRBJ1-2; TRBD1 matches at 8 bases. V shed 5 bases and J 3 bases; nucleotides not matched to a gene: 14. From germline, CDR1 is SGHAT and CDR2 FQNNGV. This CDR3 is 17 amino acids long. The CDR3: CASSQRPPQGADYGYTF. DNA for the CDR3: TGTGCCAGCAGCCAAAGACCCCCTCAGGGGGCGGACTATGGCTACACCTTC.

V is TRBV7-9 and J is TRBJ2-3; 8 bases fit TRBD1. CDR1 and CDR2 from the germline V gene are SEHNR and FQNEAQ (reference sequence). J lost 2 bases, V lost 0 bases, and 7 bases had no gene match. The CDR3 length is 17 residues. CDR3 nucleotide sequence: TGTGCCAGCAGCTTAGCGACCAGGGGGCCTAACACAGATACGCAGTATTTT. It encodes CASSLATRGPNTDTQYF.

The CDR3 loop is CASSLEGVPGKLFF. The CDR3 DNA reads as TGTGCCAGCAGTTTAGAGGGGGTCCCAGGAAAACTGTTTTTT. The V call is TRBV12-3 or TRBV12-4, the J call TRBJ1-4; D may be TRBD1 (6 bases). The CDR3 is 14 amino acids. The V end lost 1 base, the J end lost 10 bases, and 13 bases lay between the germline ends.

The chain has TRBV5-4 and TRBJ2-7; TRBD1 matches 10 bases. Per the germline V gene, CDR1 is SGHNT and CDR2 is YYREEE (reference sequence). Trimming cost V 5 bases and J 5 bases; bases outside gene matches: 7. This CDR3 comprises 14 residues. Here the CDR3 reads CASRRDRGQDEQYF. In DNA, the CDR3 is TGTGCCAGCAGACGTGACAGGGGGCAGGACGAGCAGTACTTC.

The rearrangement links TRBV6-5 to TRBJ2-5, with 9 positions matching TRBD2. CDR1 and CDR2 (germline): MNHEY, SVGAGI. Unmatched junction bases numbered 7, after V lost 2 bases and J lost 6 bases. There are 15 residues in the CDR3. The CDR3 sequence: CASSYPPRGGKTQYF. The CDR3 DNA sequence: TGTGCCAGCAGTTACCCGCCGCGGGGGGGCAAGACCCAGTACTTC.

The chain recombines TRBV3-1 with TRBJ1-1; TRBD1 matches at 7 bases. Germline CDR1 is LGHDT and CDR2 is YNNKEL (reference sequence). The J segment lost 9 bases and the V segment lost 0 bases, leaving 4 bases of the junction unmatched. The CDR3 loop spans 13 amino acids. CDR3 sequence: CASSQDHRGKAFF. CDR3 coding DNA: TGTGCCAGCAGCCAAGATCACAGGGGTAAAGCTTTCTTT.